These 6 T cell receptor beta chains were sequenced from one sample in a study of cytomegalovirus exposure and HLA in healthy donors. The PCR used 60 Vbeta and 13 Jbeta primers. Only in-frame clones appear in the TCRdb table, and some are missing; sequencing was by immunoSEQ multiplex PCR. The data contain around 170,000 clones, approximately 84% of them singletons. The sequencing input was PBMCs. Every receptor here comes from a man aged 50 to 60 in good health and CMV-seronegative.

The V call is TRBV4-2, the J call TRBJ2-2; D perhaps matches TRBD2 (6 bases). Trimming pared 0 bases from V and 5 bases from J, leaving 10 bases between. The CDR3 has 15 residues. The germline V gene encodes CDR1 LGHNA and CDR2 YNFKEQ. The CDR3 sequence is CASSQEGGRTGELFF. DNA for the CDR3: TGTGCCAGCAGCCAAGAGGGGGGTCGAACCGGGGAGCTGTTTTTT.

The CDR3 loop reads CAWSSYSNQPQHF. The DNA for the CDR3 is TGTGCCTGGAGCTCGTATAGCAATCAGCCCCAGCATTTT. The J gene is TRBJ1-5, the V gene TRBV30; no firm D call. The V end lost 3 bases, the J end lost 0 bases, and 6 bases lay between the germline ends. CDR3 size: 13 residues. From germline, CDR1 is GTSNPN and CDR2 SVGIG (reference sequence).

The rearrangement links TRBV5-5 to TRBJ2-7, with TRBD1 as a possible D gene (6 bases). This CDR3 comprises 17 residues. The V and J ends lost 3 bases and 3 bases respectively, with 22 bases between them. Germline V CDR1 and CDR2: SGHKS, YYEKEE (reference sequence). The CDR3 region has the DNA TGTGCCAGCAGCTCATCACCTCAGGGGCCCCCCATCTACGAGCAGTACTTC. This translates into CASSSSPQGPPIYEQYF.

The chain carries TRBV7-9 and TRBJ1-2; 8 bases map to TRBD1. The junction had 11 bases not matched to a gene; V was cut back by 5 bases and J by 6 bases. Germline V gives CDR1 SEHNR, CDR2 FQNEAQ (reference sequence). The CDR3 consists of 15 residues. CDR3 nucleotide sequence: TGTGCCAGCAGCCCATCTAAGACAGGGGTAAATGGCTACACCTTC. As protein: CASSPSKTGVNGYTF. Supplemented by reference TRBV7-9 and TRBJ1-2, the full variable domain reads DTGVSQNPRHKITKRGQNVTFRCDPISEHNRLYWYRQTLGQGPEFLTYFQNEAQLEKSRLLSDRFSAERPKGSFSTLEIQRTEQGDSAMYLCASSPSKTGVNGYTFGSGTRLTVV.

The rearrangement links TRBV19 to TRBJ2-1, with TRBD2 matching 9 bases. The germline gives CDR1 LNHDA, CDR2 SQIVND (reference sequence). The J segment lost 8 bases and the V segment lost 8 bases, leaving 13 bases of the junction unmatched. CDR3 length: 15 residues. The CDR3 DNA is TGTGCCAGTTTACCCGCGGGGGGGCTTTGGTATGAGCAGTTCTTC. The encoded protein is CASLPAGGLWYEQFF.

The rearrangement joins TRBV6-5 to TRBJ1-2; the match to TRBD1 covers 10 bases. V lost 2 bases to trimming and J lost 2 bases; unmatched junction nucleotides: 5. CDR3 length equals 16 residues. CDR1 MNHEY and CDR2 SVGAGI come from the germline V gene. DNA of the CDR3: TGTGCCAGCAGTTACACAACGGGACAGGGGAACTATGGCTACACCTTC. This translates into CASSYTTGQGNYGYTF.